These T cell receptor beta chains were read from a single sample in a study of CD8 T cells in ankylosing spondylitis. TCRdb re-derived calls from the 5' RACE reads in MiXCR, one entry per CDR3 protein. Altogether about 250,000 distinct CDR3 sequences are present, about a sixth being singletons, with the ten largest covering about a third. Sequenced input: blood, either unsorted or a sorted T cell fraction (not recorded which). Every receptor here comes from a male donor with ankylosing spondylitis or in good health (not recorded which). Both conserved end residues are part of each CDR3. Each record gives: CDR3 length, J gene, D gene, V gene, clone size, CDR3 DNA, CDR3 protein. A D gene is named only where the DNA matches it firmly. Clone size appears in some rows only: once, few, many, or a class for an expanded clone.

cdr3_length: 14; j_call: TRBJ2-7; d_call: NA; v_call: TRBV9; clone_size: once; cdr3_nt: TGTGCCAGCAGCGTAGCGGACACCGCCTACGAGCAGTACTTC; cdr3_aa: CASSVADTAYEQYF
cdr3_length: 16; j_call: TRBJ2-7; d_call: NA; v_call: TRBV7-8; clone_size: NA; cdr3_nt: TGTGCCAGCAGCTTAGTCGGGTCCCTCCTCCTCTACGAGCAGTACTTC; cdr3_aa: CASSLVGSLLLYEQYF
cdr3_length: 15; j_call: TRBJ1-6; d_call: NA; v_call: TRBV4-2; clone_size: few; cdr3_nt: TGTGCCAGCAGCCAAGAGGGGACTTATAATTCACCCCTCCACTTT; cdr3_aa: CASSQEGTYNSPLHF
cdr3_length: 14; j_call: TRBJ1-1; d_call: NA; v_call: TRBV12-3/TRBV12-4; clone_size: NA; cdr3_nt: TGTGCCAGCAGTATCGGGACACTCAACACTGAAGCTTTCTTT; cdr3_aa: CASSIGTLNTEAFF
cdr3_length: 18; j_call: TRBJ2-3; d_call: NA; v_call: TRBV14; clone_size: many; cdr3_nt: TGTGCCAGCAGCCAATTTTCCCCGGGACCTTATTTCGGAGATACGCAGTATTTT; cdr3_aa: CASSQFSPGPYFGDTQYF
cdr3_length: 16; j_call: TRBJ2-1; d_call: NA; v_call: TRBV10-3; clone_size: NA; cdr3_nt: TGTGCCATCAGTGAGTCGATCGGGAGTAATTACAATGAGCAGTTCTTC; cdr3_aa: CAISESIGSNYNEQFF
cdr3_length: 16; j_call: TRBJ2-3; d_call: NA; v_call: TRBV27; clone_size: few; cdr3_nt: TGTGCCAGCAGTTCCTCCCCATCGGGCTTCGGAGATACGCAGTATTTT; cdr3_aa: CASSSSPSGFGDTQYF
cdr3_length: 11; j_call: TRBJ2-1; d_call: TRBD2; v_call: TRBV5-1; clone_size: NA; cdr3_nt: TGCGCCAGCACGCGGGAGAATGAGCAGTTCTTC; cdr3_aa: CASTRENEQFF
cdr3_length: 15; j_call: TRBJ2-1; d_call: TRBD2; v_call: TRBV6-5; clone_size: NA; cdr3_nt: TGTGCCAGCAGTTACTCAGGGACTAGCGTCAATGAGCAGTTCTTC; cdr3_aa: CASSYSGTSVNEQFF
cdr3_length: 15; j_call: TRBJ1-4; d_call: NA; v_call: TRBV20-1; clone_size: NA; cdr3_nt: TGCAGTGCTAGAGATCAAGAACAGACTAATGAAAAACTGTTTTTT; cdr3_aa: CSARDQEQTNEKLFF
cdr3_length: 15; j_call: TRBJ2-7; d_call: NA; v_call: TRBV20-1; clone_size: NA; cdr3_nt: TGCAGTGCTAGCAATTTAGCGGAGGGGGGGTACGAGCAGTACTTC; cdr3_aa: CSASNLAEGGYEQYF
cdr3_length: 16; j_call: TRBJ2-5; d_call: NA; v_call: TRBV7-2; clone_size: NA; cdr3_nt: TGTGCCAGCAGCTTAGACCGGACAGACATGCAAGAGACCCAGTACTTC; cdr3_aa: CASSLDRTDMQETQYF
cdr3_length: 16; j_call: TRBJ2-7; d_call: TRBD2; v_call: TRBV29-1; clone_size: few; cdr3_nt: TGCAGCGTTGAATTAGGGGGGAGCGGGGGCTTCTACGAGCAGTACTTC; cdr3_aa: CSVELGGSGGFYEQYF
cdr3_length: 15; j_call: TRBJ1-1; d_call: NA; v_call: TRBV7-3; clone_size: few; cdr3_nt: TGTGCCAGCACCCTGTTGCCCGCAGCGAACACTGAAGCTTTCTTT; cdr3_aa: CASTLLPAANTEAFF
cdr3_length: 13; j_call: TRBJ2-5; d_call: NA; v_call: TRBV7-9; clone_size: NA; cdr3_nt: TGTGCCAGCAGCTTAGCCCCCCTAGAGACCCAGTACTTC; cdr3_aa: CASSLAPLETQYF
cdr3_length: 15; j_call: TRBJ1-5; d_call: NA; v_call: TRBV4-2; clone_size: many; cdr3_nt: TGTGCCAGCAGCCAAGAAGGCCAGGTCAATCAGCCCCAGCATTTT; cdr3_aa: CASSQEGQVNQPQHF
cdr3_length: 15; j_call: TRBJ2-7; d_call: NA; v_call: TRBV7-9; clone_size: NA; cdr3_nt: TGTGCCAGCAGCTTAAGCCGGGGGGCAGGGTACGAGCAGTACTTC; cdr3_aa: CASSLSRGAGYEQYF
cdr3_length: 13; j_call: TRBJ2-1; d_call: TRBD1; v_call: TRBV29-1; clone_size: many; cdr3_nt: TGCAGCGGCCGGGACAGGGGTCGCAGTGAGCAGTTCTTC; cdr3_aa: CSGRDRGRSEQFF
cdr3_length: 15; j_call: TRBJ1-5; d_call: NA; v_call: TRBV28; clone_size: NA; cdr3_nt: TGTGCCAGCAGTCCGGGGGACCCTAGCAATCAGCCCCAGCATTTT; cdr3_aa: CASSPGDPSNQPQHF
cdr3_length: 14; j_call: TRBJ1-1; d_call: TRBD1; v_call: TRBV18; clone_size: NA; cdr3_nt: TGTGCCAGCTCACGGGACAGGGTGCTCACTGAAGCTTTCTTT; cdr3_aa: CASSRDRVLTEAFF
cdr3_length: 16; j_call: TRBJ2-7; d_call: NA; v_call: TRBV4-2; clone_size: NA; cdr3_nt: TGTGCCAGCAGCCAAGAAAGGGGTGTGGCCTCCTACGAGCAGTACTTC; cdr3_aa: CASSQERGVASYEQYF
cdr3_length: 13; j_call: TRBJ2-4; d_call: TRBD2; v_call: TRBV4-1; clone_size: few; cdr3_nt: TGCGCCAGCAGCCAAGATGGGGGACTAGTCGTCTTTTTC; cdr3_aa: CASSQDGGLVVFF
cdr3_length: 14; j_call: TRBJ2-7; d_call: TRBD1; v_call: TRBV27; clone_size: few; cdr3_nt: TGTGCCAGCAGGCCGGGACAGGGCTTCCACGAGCAGTACTTC; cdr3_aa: CASRPGQGFHEQYF
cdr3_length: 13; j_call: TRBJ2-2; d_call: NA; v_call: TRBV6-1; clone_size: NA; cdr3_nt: TGTGCCAGCAGCCCCCAGAGTCCTGGGGAGCTGTTTTTT; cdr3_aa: CASSPQSPGELFF
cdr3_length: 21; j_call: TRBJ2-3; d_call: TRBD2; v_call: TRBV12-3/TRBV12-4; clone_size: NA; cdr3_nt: TGTGCCAGCAGTTACGCTAACAGGGGATGGACTAGCGGGAGGGCCAGAGATACGCAGTATTTT; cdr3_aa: CASSYANRGWTSGRARDTQYF
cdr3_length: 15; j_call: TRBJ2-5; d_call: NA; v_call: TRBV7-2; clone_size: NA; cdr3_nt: TGTGCCAGCAGCTTAGAGGATCTCCCCCAAGAGACCCAGTACTTC; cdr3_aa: CASSLEDLPQETQYF
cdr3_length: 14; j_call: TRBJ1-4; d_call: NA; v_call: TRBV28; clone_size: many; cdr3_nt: TGTGCCAGCAGTTTGTGGAAGAGCAATGAAAAACTGTTTTTT; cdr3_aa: CASSLWKSNEKLFF
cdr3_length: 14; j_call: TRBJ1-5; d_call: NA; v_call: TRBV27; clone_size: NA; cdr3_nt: TGTGCCAGCAGATCGGGACTGAACAATCAGCCCCAGCATTTT; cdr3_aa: CASRSGLNNQPQHF
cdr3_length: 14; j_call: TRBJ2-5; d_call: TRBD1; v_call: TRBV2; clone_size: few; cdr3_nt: TGTGCCAGCAGAGACAGGGGCAGACAAGAGACCCAGTACTTC; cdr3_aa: CASRDRGRQETQYF
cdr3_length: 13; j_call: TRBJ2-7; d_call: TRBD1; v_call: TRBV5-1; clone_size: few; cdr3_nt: TGCGCCAGCAGCTCAGACAGGGTCTACGAGCAGTACTTC; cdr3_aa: CASSSDRVYEQYF
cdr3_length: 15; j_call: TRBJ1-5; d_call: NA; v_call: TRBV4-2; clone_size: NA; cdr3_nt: TGTGCCAGCAGCCAAGAGGAGGGTAGCAATCAGCCCCAGCATTTT; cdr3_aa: CASSQEEGSNQPQHF
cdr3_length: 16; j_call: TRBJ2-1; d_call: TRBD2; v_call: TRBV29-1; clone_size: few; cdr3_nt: TGCAGCGTTGAGGCGGGACTAGCGGGAGGTTCGGATGAGCAGTTCTTC; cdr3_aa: CSVEAGLAGGSDEQFF
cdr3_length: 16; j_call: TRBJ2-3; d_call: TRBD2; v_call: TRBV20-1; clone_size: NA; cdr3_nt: TGCAGTGCTAATTCCGGGACTAGCGGATTCACAGATACGCAGTATTTT; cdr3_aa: CSANSGTSGFTDTQYF
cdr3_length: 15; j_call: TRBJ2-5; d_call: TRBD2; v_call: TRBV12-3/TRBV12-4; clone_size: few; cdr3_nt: TGTGCCAGCAGTTTAAGCGGGAGGGATCAAGAGACCCAGTACTTC; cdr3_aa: CASSLSGRDQETQYF
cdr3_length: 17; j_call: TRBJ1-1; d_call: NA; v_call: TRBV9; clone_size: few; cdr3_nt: TGTGCCAGCAGCGTAGCACCAGATGGTCAGGGAAACACTGAAGCTTTCTTT; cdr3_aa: CASSVAPDGQGNTEAFF
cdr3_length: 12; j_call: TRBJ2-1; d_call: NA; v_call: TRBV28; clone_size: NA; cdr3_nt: TGTGCCAGCAGTCCTCCTTGGCAGGGGCAGTTCTTC; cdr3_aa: CASSPPWQGQFF
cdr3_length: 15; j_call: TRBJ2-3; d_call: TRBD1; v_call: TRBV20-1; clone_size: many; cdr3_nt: TGCAGTGCTAGAGATCAAGGGGGCCCTAAGGATACGCAGTATTTT; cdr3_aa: CSARDQGGPKDTQYF
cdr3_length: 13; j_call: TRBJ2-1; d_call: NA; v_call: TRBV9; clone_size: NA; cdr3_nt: TGTGCCAGCAGCGGGCCTCAAAGGAATGAGCAGTTCTTC; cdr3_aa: CASSGPQRNEQFF
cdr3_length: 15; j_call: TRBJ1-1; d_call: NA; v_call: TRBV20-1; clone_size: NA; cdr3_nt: TGCAGTGCTCGAGCATCCCCGCGGGGGTGGACTGAAGCTTTCTTT; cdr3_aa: CSARASPRGWTEAFF
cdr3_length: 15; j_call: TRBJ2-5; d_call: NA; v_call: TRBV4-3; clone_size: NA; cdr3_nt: TGCGCCAGCAGCCAAGATGGCCATAAGTCCGAGACCCAGTACTTC; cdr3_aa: CASSQDGHKSETQYF
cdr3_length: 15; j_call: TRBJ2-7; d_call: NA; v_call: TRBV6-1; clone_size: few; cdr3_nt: TGTGCCAGCAGTGAACTGAAGCGGAGCTCCTACGAGCAGTACTTC; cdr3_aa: CASSELKRSSYEQYF
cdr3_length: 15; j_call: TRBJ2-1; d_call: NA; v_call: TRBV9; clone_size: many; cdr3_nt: TGTGCCAGCAGCGTAGCCTCTGACTACTACAATGAGCAGTTCTTC; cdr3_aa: CASSVASDYYNEQFF